Described below is a single T cell receptor (beta chain) sequence and its context. The antigen remains undetermined. The source of the sample is a study of T-cell reconstitution after alpha-beta-depleted transplantation in children. Overall study findings and caveats: In some patients, recipient T cells and intrathymic progenitors surviving conditioning explained high day-60 diversity. Several hundred expanded graft clones reportedly supplied alpha-beta T cells about two months after transplant. T-cell numbers and diversity one year post-transplant derived largely from freshly generated T cells.

There are 9 residues in the CDR3. Germline V gives CDR1 SQVTM, CDR2 ANQGSEA. V lost 7 bases and J 13 bases, leaving 13 bases between the germline ends. Unique molecular identifiers were incorporated during preparation of the TCRbeta library. From the PCR reads, TCRdb called clonotypes with MiXCR, one entry per CDR3 protein. The repertoire holds about 900,000 distinct CDR3 sequences, with roughly 29% as singletons. Sequences were derived from PBMCs, mostly from graft donor cells, sampled 360 days after TCRalphabeta/CD19-depleted stem cell transplant. The chain has TRBV29-1 and TRBJ1-1; tentative D call: TRBD1 (6 bases). The clonotype originates from a boy under two years old who had a stem cell transplant for SCID, so the T cells may come from the graft donor. The CDR3 loop reads CSAGDYGFF. The CDR3 bases are TGCAGCGCAGGGGATTATGGTTTCTTT.